The source of this TCR beta chain is a study of T cell repertoires in cytomegalovirus infection (dated by TCRdb to the late 2010s). Background for the entire study: Donor HLA type was relevant to the analysis, because carriage of CMV infection together with the matching HLA type was indicated by public TCR beta signatures.

Broad study findings and their caveats: Cumulative frequency of public TCR beta family members discriminated carriers of CMV infection plus the relevant HLA type in this cohort and an independent roughly 340-donor cohort. The ex vivo response was dominated by HLA-C-restricted CMV-specific TCR beta clonotypes, which also provided the single most frequent clonotype in two of eight donors.

The CDR3 holds 14 amino acids from the cysteine to the phenylalanine. CDR3 DNA is the only sequence kept; it has 42 bases, read in frame from the first base. The trim is 7 bases for V and 1 base for J, with a gap of 13 bases between the germline ends. As encoded in the germline V gene (reference sequence), CDR1 is LNHDA while CDR2 is SQIVND. The data were produced on an Illumina HiSeq 1500. TCRdb reprocessed the public reads (quality trimming at Q25 with fastp, clone calling with MiXCR) and kept in-frame beta chains. CDR3 protein sequences are deduplicated, and each keeps its most common genes and DNA. The sample contains approximately 140,000 distinct CDR3 sequences, 7.5% to 9% of them found a single time. 10% of the sample rests with the top ten. On this clonotype: The antigen it binds to is not known. Base qualities are missing; no much larger clone stands one base away.

The V gene is TRBV19 and the J gene is TRBJ1-1; the D gene identity is not certain. The sample consisted of PBMCs. The receptor's source is a human donor in good health (CMV status not recorded). Some clones in this sample may be carry-over from other donors' samples. The CDR3 corresponds to CASTPSPGNTEAFF. The nucleotide sequence reads TGTGCCAGTACTCCGAGCCCGGGGAACACTGAAGCTTTCTTT.